Sequencing of this T cell receptor beta chain was carried out in a study of cytomegalovirus exposure and HLA in healthy donors. Study details: A later analysis reported the roughly 130 validation repertoires used the same platform as the roughly 700 first-cohort repertoires. Findings and caveats of the study: Most TCR sequences were seen very rarely across donors, but some public TCRs occurred in many. Specificity of a few CMV-associated chains for CMV antigens was verified in vitro.

This table comes from immunoSEQ multiplex PCR, and its TCRdb copy is limited to in-frame clones, with some not included. The sample comprises 130,000 to 150,000 clones, roughly 86% of which are singletons, and roughly 1.4% rests with the top ten. Comment on this clone: The antigen is unknown.

The study drew the donors from its approximately 120-subject validation cohort, separate from the approximately 690-subject first cohort. The CDR3 has 16 amino acids. CDR1 and CDR2 from the germline V gene are SGHAT and FQNNGV. The V and J ends lost 5 bases and 8 bases, in that order; junction bases with no gene match: 15. V and J are TRBV11-2 and TRBJ1-2; the match to TRBD1 covers 9 bases. The sequencing sample was made of PBMCs. This receptor was obtained from a woman under 40 in good health and CMV-seronegative. The CDR3 is CASSAKAGTGPRGYTF. The CDR3 DNA reads TGTGCCAGCAGCGCCAAAGCCGGGACAGGGCCTCGCGGCTACACCTTC.